These 29 T cell receptor beta chains originate from one sample sequenced in a study of OX40 agonist ivuxolimab in advanced cancers. TCRdb keeps only in-frame clones here, not all; method: immunoSEQ multiplex PCR. The sample contains roughly 56,000 clones, roughly 85% of which appear only once. Here the sequenced sample was CD4+ or CD8+ T cells sorted from blood, taken in a trial of the OX40 agonist ivuxolimab. The source is an adult with an advanced solid tumor such as melanoma, head and neck, liver or kidney cancer.

The chain carries TRBV18 and TRBJ2-5; no definite D call. V was cut by 3 bases and J by 1 base, with 6 bases left in between. The CDR3 spans 13 residues. CDR1 is KGHSH and CDR2 is LQKENI in the germline V gene. The CDR3 protein is CASSPGTQETQYF. CDR3 DNA sequence: TGTGCCAGCTCACCGGGCACCCAAGAGACCCAGTACTTC.

The V gene is TRBV11-3, the J gene TRBJ2-3; possible D gene TRBD2, 7 bases. The V gene's germline CDR1 is SGHNT and CDR2 YENEEA. The CDR3 totals 15 residues. V lost 8 bases, J lost 4 bases, and 19 bases lay in between. The CDR3 protein is CASGKGGDRADTQYF. DNA for the CDR3: TGTGCCAGCGGAAAAGGGGGGGATCGCGCAGATACGCAGTATTTT.

The chain is built from TRBV6-1 and TRBJ2-1; D tentatively reads TRBD1 or TRBD2 (5 bases each). The CDR3 runs to 15 residues. The ends were cut back, 0 bases at V and 11 bases at J, with 17 bases in the middle. Germline CDR1 reads MNHNS; CDR2 reads SASEGT. CDR3 nucleotide sequence: TGTGCCAGCAGTGAAGCGGGGCAGTCGTGGGGACAGCAGTTCTTC. This gives the protein CASSEAGQSWGQQFF.

The chain employs TRBV28 and TRBJ2-7, with 7 bases matching TRBD1. Germline CDR1 and CDR2: MDHEN and SYDVKM. Losses at the gene ends were 2 bases for V and 6 bases for J; bases not matched to a gene: 4. The CDR3 length is 13 residues. Here the CDR3 reads CASSLEGAREQYF. The CDR3 DNA reads as TGTGCCAGCAGTTTAGAGGGGGCGCGCGAGCAGTACTTC.

The genes are TRBV7-2 and TRBJ2-7; 10 bases line up with TRBD2. Germline CDR1 reads SGHTA; CDR2 reads FQGNSA. The CDR3 is made up of 15 amino acids. The ends lost 3 bases at V and 7 bases at J; junction bases unmatched: 9. The CDR3 bases are TGTGCCAGCAGCTTCACTAGCGGGGAGGCCCGGGAGCAGTACTTC. Translation: CASSFTSGEAREQYF.

The V and J genes are TRBV7-2 and TRBJ1-1; D remains unclear. This CDR3 is 15 amino acids long. V was pared by 2 bases and J by 0 bases, with 10 bases between. Per germline, CDR1 SGHTA and CDR2 FQGNSA. The CDR3: CASSLRSGLNTEAFF. The CDR3 DNA reads TGTGCCAGCAGCTTACGATCAGGACTGAACACTGAAGCTTTCTTT.

The CDR3 loop is CASSIQAGGTRGEKLFF. CDR3 nucleotide sequence: TGTGCCAGTAGTATACAGGCAGGAGGTACCCGGGGTGAAAAACTGTTTTTT. This sequence joins TRBV19 and TRBJ1-4; D gene unclear. Germline CDR1 and CDR2: LNHDA and SQIVND (reference sequence). The CDR3 sequence is 17 residues long. V lost 2 bases to trimming and J lost 7 bases, with 20 bases between them. The full variable domain, in which reference TRBV19 and TRBJ1-4 provide the parts outside the CDR3, is DGGITQSPKYLFRKEGQNVTLSCEQNLNHDAMYWYRQDPGQGLRLIYYSQIVNDFQKGDIAEGYSVSREKKESFPLTVTSAQKNPTAFYLCASSIQAGGTRGEKLFFGSGTQLSVL.

This chain joins TRBV9 and TRBJ1-2; no firm D call. This CDR3 is 12 amino acids long. Trimming removed 4 bases from V and 5 bases from J, with 9 bases in between. Germline V gene lookup returns CDR1 SGDLS and CDR2 YYNGEE. Written as DNA, the CDR3 is TGTGCCAGCAGCCCTCGCGGTTATGGCTACACCTTC. Encoded protein: CASSPRGYGYTF.

This clone showed up just a few times. Other DNA variants within this sample encode the same CDR3. The chain employs TRBV2 and TRBJ1-1; a weak D match, TRBD1 (5 bases). Germline V lookup: CDR1 SNHLY, CDR2 FYNNEI. The length of the CDR3 is 13 residues. V lost 4 bases, J lost 5 bases, and 11 bases lay in between. The CDR3 coding sequence is TGTGCCAGCAGTGGGGACGGGTATACTGAAGCTTTCTTT. Its translation: CASSGDGYTEAFF.

This clone came up a few times. The chain carries TRBV30 and TRBJ1-5, with 7 bases fitting TRBD1. V shed 2 bases, J shed 5 bases, and the junction held 3 bases outside the gene matches. CDR3 length equals 13 residues. Germline assignment: CDR1 GTSNPN and CDR2 SVGIG (reference sequence). The CDR3 spells CAWSRGQDQPQHF. CDR3 nucleotides: TGTGCCTGGAGTAGGGGGCAAGATCAGCCCCAGCATTTT. Using reference TRBV30 and TRBJ1-5 for the parts outside the CDR3, the full variable domain is SQTIHQWPATLVQPVGSPLSLECTVEGTSNPNLYWYRQAAGRGLQLLFYSVGIGQISSEVPQNLSASRPQDRQFILSSKKLLLSDSGFYLCAWSRGQDQPQHFGDGTRLSIL.

The chain couples TRBV5-4 to TRBJ2-5, with a tentative D call TRBD2 (5 bases). The length of the CDR3 is 13 residues. Trimming pared 0 bases from V and 9 bases from J, leaving 12 bases between. The germline CDR1 and CDR2 sequences are SGHNT and YYREEE (reference sequence). Written as DNA, the CDR3 is TGTGCCAGCAGCTTGGGGCTAGCCCTCGCCCAGTACTTC. Its translation: CASSLGLALAQYF.

V usage is TRBV11-3 and J usage is TRBJ2-1; tentative D call: TRBD1 (6 bases). Germline CDR1 is SGHNT and CDR2 is YENEEA. V was clipped by 0 bases and J by 7 bases, with 7 bases between them. This CDR3 region has 13 residues. The chain's CDR3 is CASSLETGNEQFF. CDR3 sequence (DNA): TGTGCCAGCAGCTTAGAGACAGGTAATGAGCAGTTCTTC.

This sequence joins TRBV5-6 and TRBJ2-7, with 11 bases fitting TRBD1. The germline V gene has CDR1 SGHDT and CDR2 YYEEEE. Germline trimming cut 6 bases from V and 5 bases from J; bases unmatched to any gene: 4. This CDR3 spans 13 amino acids. The CDR3 DNA reads TGTGCCAGCATCCGGACAGGGGGCAACGAGCAGTACTTC. It translates to CASIRTGGNEQYF.

Here the CDR3 DNA reads TGTGCCAGCAGCCCACGAGGGACAGGCAAGGAGTCCCAGCATTTT. Its translation: CASSPRGTGKESQHF. V and J are TRBV28 and TRBJ1-5, with 8 bases lining up with TRBD1. Germline CDR1 reads MDHEN; CDR2 reads SYDVKM. The CDR3 spans 15 residues. The V segment lost 6 bases and the J segment 11 bases; nucleotides outside the gene matches: 15.

DNA of the CDR3: TGTGCCATCAGTGCTCCCCGGGACAGGGAAGGCTACACCTTC. Translating gives CAISAPRDREGYTF. The J gene is TRBJ1-2, the V gene TRBV10-3; the match to TRBD1 covers 9 bases. Germline lookup yields CDR1 ENHRY and CDR2 SYGVKD. This CDR3 has 14 amino acids. V shed 4 bases and J 8 bases; nucleotides not matched to a gene: 8.

Worth noting for this clone: This CDR3 is also generated by other DNA sequences in the sample. The chain recombines TRBV6-5 with TRBJ2-5, with 9 positions matching TRBD1. The germline V gene encodes CDR1 MNHEY and CDR2 SVGAGI. The CDR3 extends over 16 amino acids. Trimming cost V 0 bases and J 5 bases; bases outside gene matches: 7. The CDR3 bases are TGTGCCAGCAGTTACTCGTCTCGCGGACAGGGGGAGACCCAGTACTTC. The encoded protein is CASSYSSRGQGETQYF.

This clone occurred once. The rearrangement joins TRBV6-5 to TRBJ2-6; unclear D gene. Germline values: CDR1 MNHEY, CDR2 SVGAGI. V was clipped by 10 bases and J by 0 bases, with 10 bases between them. The CDR3 has 14 amino acids. CDR3 DNA: TGTGCCATCAAAATTAGCTCTGGGGCCAACGTCCTGACTTTC. Translating gives CAIKISSGANVLTF.

The chain links TRBV18 to TRBJ1-1; possibly TRBD1 for D (6 bases). Trimming pared 3 bases from V and 2 bases from J, leaving 10 bases between. This CDR3 has 14 residues. Germline V gene lookup returns CDR1 KGHSH and CDR2 LQKENI. The CDR3 sequence is CASSPRQANTEAFF. The CDR3 region has the DNA TGTGCCAGCTCACCCCGACAGGCTAACACTGAAGCTTTCTTT.

V is TRBV2 and J is TRBJ2-7; 7 nucleotides agree with TRBD1. Losses at the gene ends were 6 bases for V and 2 bases for J; bases not matched to a gene: 4. The CDR3 loop spans 13 amino acids. Germline CDR1 is SNHLY and CDR2 is FYNNEI. CDR3 nucleotides: TGTGCCAGCAGACTGACAGGGACCTACGAGCAGTACTTC. Protein: CASRLTGTYEQYF.

The chain carries TRBV18 and TRBJ2-2; 7 bases line up with TRBD1. CDR3 length equals 16 residues. Germline CDR1 reads KGHSH; CDR2 reads LQKENI. V dropped 6 bases and J dropped 5; count of bases not matched to a gene: 12. CDR3 in amino acids: CASSHNDRVWTGELFF. CDR3 DNA sequence: TGTGCCAGCTCTCACAACGACAGGGTTTGGACCGGGGAGCTGTTTTTT.

The chain employs TRBV7-2 and TRBJ1-2; TRBD1 is a possible D gene (6 bases). Between the trimmed V and J ends, which lost 4 bases and 2 bases, there was a span of 14 bases. Germline CDR1 reads SGHTA; CDR2 reads FQGNSA. This CDR3 contains 15 residues. CDR3 region: CASSYRHRENYGYTF. CDR3 DNA sequence: TGTGCCAGCAGCTACCGCCACAGGGAAAACTATGGCTACACCTTC.

As to this clone: A junction end diverges from the germline sequence, so it may reflect a read error. This sequence joins TRBV7-7 and TRBJ2-1, with 7 bases fitting TRBD1. The CDR3 sequence is 14 residues long. Per the germline V gene, CDR1 is SSHAT and CDR2 is FNYEAQ (reference sequence). This chain's CDR3 is CASSLSGTDNEQFF. CDR3 coding DNA: TGTGCTAGCAGCTTATCGGGGACAGACAATGAGCAGTTCTTC.

This chain links TRBV11-2 with TRBJ1-2, with a tentative D call TRBD1 (5 bases). The CDR3 is made up of 15 amino acids. Deletions cut 5 bases from V and 0 bases from J, with 13 bases between. Germline V gene data show CDR1 as SGHAT and CDR2 as FQNNGV. Here the CDR3 DNA reads TGTGCCAGCAGCCCAGGGCCAGGGACTAACTATGGCTACACCTTC. This encodes CASSPGPGTNYGYTF.

A few counts support this clone. The V call is TRBV4-3, the J call TRBJ1-2, with D perhaps TRBD1 (5 bases). Germline V CDR1 and CDR2: LGHNA, YSLEER. This CDR3 is 14 amino acids long. Trimming removed 2 bases from V and 8 bases from J, with 15 bases in between. DNA of the CDR3: TGCGCCAGCAGCCAACAGGGAAATATCTACGGCTACACCTTC. Translating gives CASSQQGNIYGYTF.

The rearrangement joins TRBV7-9 to TRBJ2-4, with 10 bases fitting TRBD2. From germline, CDR1 is SEHNR and CDR2 FQNEAQ (reference sequence). The trim removed 0 bases at V and 0 bases at J, leaving 8 bases unmatched. The length of the CDR3 is 19 residues. Here the CDR3 DNA reads TGTGCCAGCAGCTTAGCTAGCGGGGGGATTGATCTAGCCAAAAACATTCAGTACTTC. Protein sequence: CASSLASGGIDLAKNIQYF.

CDR3 residues: CASRQQGSGDYGYTF. DNA of the CDR3: TGTGCCAGCAGGCAACAGGGAAGCGGCGACTATGGCTACACCTTC. The rearrangement links TRBV6-4 to TRBJ1-2, with D possibly being TRBD1 (6 bases). This CDR3 is built from 15 residues. Germline values: CDR1 MRHNA, CDR2 SNTAGT. V lost 6 bases and J lost 3, with 17 bases in between.

On this clone itself: An end of the junction differs from the germline gene, which may be a read error. This sequence joins TRBV14 and TRBJ1-3; TRBD1 matches at 8 bases. The CDR3 totals 18 residues. In germline, CDR1 is SGHDN, CDR2 FVKESK. The CDR3 nucleotides read TGTGCCAGCAGACAAGAGATTCGGGACAGGAACTCTGGAAACACCATATATTTT. Translation gives CASRQEIRDRNSGNTIYF.

In its sample, this clone was seen once. The CDR3 bases are TGTGCCAGTAGGCCTCTCACACAGGGGCCTGAGCAGTTCTTC. It encodes CASRPLTQGPEQFF. This chain joins TRBV19 and TRBJ2-1, with 7 bases fitting TRBD1. This CDR3 is built from 14 residues. V shed 6 bases, J shed 9 bases, and the junction held 11 bases outside the gene matches. From germline, CDR1 is LNHDA and CDR2 SQIVND (reference sequence). The whole variable domain, filled in from reference TRBV19 and TRBJ2-1, reads DGGITQSPKYLFRKEGQNVTLSCEQNLNHDAMYWYRQDPGQGLRLIYYSQIVNDFQKGDIAEGYSVSREKKESFPLTVTSAQKNPTAFYLCASRPLTQGPEQFFGPGTRLTVL.

This clone occurred a few times. The chain links TRBV6-6 to TRBJ1-2; D not certain. This CDR3 contains 13 residues. The V end was cut by 5 bases, the J end by 0 bases, with 7 bases between. Looked up from germline, CDR1 is MNHNY and CDR2 is SVGAGI (reference sequence). CDR3 region: CASSTDPNYGYTF. CDR3 DNA sequence: TGTGCCAGCAGTACCGACCCTAACTATGGCTACACCTTC.